Listed here is a single TCR beta chain. Its target is not known. This CDR3 is built from 15 residues. Germline V gives CDR1 ENHRY, CDR2 SYGVKD. This sample was included in a study of T cells expressing NK-cell markers. Study information: HCMV seropositivity marked most of the eight sequenced donors; one was seronegative.

Regarding the study as a whole: Dominant NKG2C+ clonotypes were found to form roughly 1.0-7.5% of CD8+ T cells in over five donors. The leading position in the CD3+CD56-NKG2C+ fraction of several donors also went to these clonotypes. Specificity for HCMV among expanded NKG2C+ T cell clones was not established.

TCRdb re-called the 5' RACE reads and gives one entry per CDR3 protein, without DNA. This sample's table reports 550,000 to 600,000 distinct CDR3 sequences. The chain carries TRBV10-3 and TRBJ1-3. The TCR sequence derives from a man between 18 and 35 years old in good health. The sequencing sample was made of blood T cells: a sorted CD56 or NKG2C T cell subset, CD4+ or CD8+ T cells, or bulk PBMC T cells (not recorded which). The CDR3 region is CAIREGLNAGNTIYF.